This is a list of T cell receptor beta chains from one sample in a study of shared clonotypes between healthy human individuals. TCRdb's table, derived via immunoSEQ multiplex PCR, lists solely in-frame clones and lacks some. The repertoire holds about 1.1 million clones, with roughly 77% as singletons. Sequencing was carried out using memory CD4+ T cells from PBMCs. The receptors here all came from a man aged 18 to 30 in good health. Some clones in this sample may be carry-over from other donors' samples. Each CDR3 is given with its conserved first and last residue. A D gene is named only where the DNA matches it firmly. Rows give clone size only sometimes, using once, few, many, or a class for an expanded clone.

d_gene	v_gene	j_gene	abundance	CDR3aa	CDR3nt
NA	TRBV28	TRBJ2-3	NA	CASSLTAPRGTQYF	TGTGCCAGCAGTTTAACAGCCCCTCGGGGTACGCAGTATTTT
TRBD1	TRBV6-1	TRBJ2-6	NA	CASSEENHPGQGYFSGANVLTF	TGTGCCAGCAGTGAAGAGAATCATCCGGGACAGGGGTACTTCTCTGGGGCCAACGTCCTGACTTTC
NA	TRBV6-1	TRBJ1-2	NA	CASTPDSGGYTF	TGTGCCAGCACCCCGGACAGTGGTGGCTACACCTTC
TRBD2	TRBV28	TRBJ2-3	NA	CASSLGLAGVADTQYF	TGTGCCAGCAGTTTAGGGCTAGCGGGAGTCGCAGATACGCAGTATTTT
NA	TRBV11-1	TRBJ2-2	NA	CASSLTRVTGELFF	TGTGCCAGCAGCTTAACTAGGGTGACCGGGGAGCTGTTTTTT
NA	TRBV7-2	TRBJ2-1	once	CASSIQGYNEQFF	TGTGCCAGCAGTATACAGGGATACAATGAGCAGTTCTTC
NA	TRBV2	TRBJ1-2	NA	CASTTRVGIGGYTF	TGTGCCAGCACAACAAGGGTGGGGATAGGCGGCTACACCTTC
NA	TRBV4-2	TRBJ1-1	NA	CASSPTEGGSTEAFF	TGTGCCAGCAGCCCCACCGAGGGCGGGAGCACTGAAGCTTTCTTT
TRBD2	TRBV7-9	TRBJ2-1	NA	CASRRESYNEQFF	TGTGCCAGCAGGCGGGAGTCCTACAATGAGCAGTTCTTC
NA	TRBV7-8	TRBJ2-7	NA	CASSLAGGAYEQYF	TGTGCCAGCAGCTTGGCCGGCGGGGCCTACGAGCAGTACTTC
TRBD1	TRBV7-6	TRBJ2-7	NA	CASSLGQGEHEQYF	TGTGCCAGCAGTTTAGGACAGGGTGAGCACGAGCAGTACTTC
TRBD1	TRBV6-6	TRBJ2-7	NA	CASRGDSHYHEQYF	TGTGCCAGCAGAGGGGACAGCCATTACCACGAGCAGTACTTC
NA	TRBV28	TRBJ1-6	many	CASSPPLPGSNSPLHF	TGTGCCAGCAGTCCACCCCTTCCCGGAAGTAATTCACCCCTCCACTTT
NA	TRBV21-1	TRBJ1-5	NA	CASSKSGGLADQPQHF	TGTGCCAGCAGCAAAAGTGGGGGGTTAGCAGATCAGCCCCAGCATTTT
TRBD1	TRBV20-1	TRBJ1-5	many	CSARTGGHQHF	TGCAGTGCCAGGACAGGGGGCCACCAGCATTTT
NA	TRBV6-5	TRBJ2-3	NA	CASKGEVSTDTQYF	TGTGCCAGCAAGGGAGAGGTTAGCACAGATACGCAGTATTTT
NA	TRBV28	TRBJ1-3	once	CASSFSVRSGNTIYF	TGTGCCAGCAGTTTCTCCGTGCGCTCTGGAAACACCATATATTTT
NA	TRBV30	TRBJ2-7	NA	CAWSADSYYEQYF	TGTGCCTGGAGTGCGGACAGTTACTACGAGCAGTACTTC